The T cell receptor (beta chain) under discussion was sequenced for a study of T cell therapy after organ transplantation. Turning to the study itself: Responders numbered eight and nonresponders two among around ten patients.

With 2 bases clipped from V and 2 bases from J, the junction kept 6 bases outside the gene matches. Germline CDR1 reads MDHEN; CDR2 reads SYDVKM. The CDR3 length is 16 residues. Profiled with immunoSEQ multiplex PCR; TCRdb holds only in-frame clones, not every one. The sample contains tens of thousands of clones, 84% of which appear only once. Findings and limits, study-wide: Minimal repertoire change after therapy followed marked pretherapy expansions in nonresponders. Post-therapy CD8 clonality change correlated inversely with pretherapy clonality.

Described time point: 20-29 weeks after completion of therapy. As regards this clone: The antigen is undetermined.

The sequence came from a human patient who had received a solid organ transplant and had CMV disease. Some of the T cells may derive from the graft donor. This chain uses TRBV28 with TRBJ2-3, with TRBD1 identical over 8 bases. The sample in question was CD8+ T cells from blood, obtained after autologous CMV-specific T cell therapy. DNA for the CDR3: TGTGCCAGCAGTTTAACAATTCAGGGGGCCACAGATACGCAGTATTTT. Protein product: CASSLTIQGATDTQYF.